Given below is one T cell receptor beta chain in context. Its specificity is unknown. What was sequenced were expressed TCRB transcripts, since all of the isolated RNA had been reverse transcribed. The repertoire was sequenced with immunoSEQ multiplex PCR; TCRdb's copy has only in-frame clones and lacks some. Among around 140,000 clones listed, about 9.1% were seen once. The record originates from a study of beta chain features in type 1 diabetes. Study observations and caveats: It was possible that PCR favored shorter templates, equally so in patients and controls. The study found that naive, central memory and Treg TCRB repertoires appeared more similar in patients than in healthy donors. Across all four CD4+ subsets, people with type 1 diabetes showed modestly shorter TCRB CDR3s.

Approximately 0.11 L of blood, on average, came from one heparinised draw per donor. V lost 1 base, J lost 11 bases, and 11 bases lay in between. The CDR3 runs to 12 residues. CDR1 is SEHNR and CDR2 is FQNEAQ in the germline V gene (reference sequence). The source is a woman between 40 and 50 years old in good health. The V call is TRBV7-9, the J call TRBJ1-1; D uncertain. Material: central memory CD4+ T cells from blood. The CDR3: CASSLGSSNAFF. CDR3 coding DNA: TGTGCCAGCAGCTTAGGCAGTTCGAACGCTTTCTTT.